The clone carrying this TCR beta chain has only a few counts. Its specificity is unknown. Library preparation tagged each individual cDNA molecule with a unique molecular identifier. TCRdb recomputed calls from the RACE reads with MiXCR, one row per CDR3 protein. The sample shows a few hundred thousand distinct CDR3 sequences, about 5% of them seen only once. This record belongs to a study of human T cells and chemical hapten exposure. As for the study in general: Sensitization applied 2% DPC to roughly 2 cm by roughly 2 cm of upper inner arm skin. Study-level findings and limits: TCRs exceeding a frequency of 1 in 1000 stayed unchanged under DPC sensitization.

The time point here: pre-sensitization, week 0. The treatment is: therapeutic diphenylcyclopropenone sensitization with weekly scalp DPC. People who gave samples had alopecia, were 18 to 70 years old, and were suitable for DPC. Germline assignment: CDR1 MNHEY and CDR2 SVGAGI. There are 13 residues in the CDR3. The V gene lost 8 bases and the J gene lost 1 base, with 11 bases spanning the gap. This clonotype originated in a woman aged 18-29 years with alopecia areata. Some clones in this sample may be carry-over from other donors' samples. The rearrangement uses TRBV6-5 and TRBJ1-1, with TRBD1 as a possible D gene (5 bases). Sequences were derived from whole blood, sampled in connection with sensitization to the hapten diphenylcyclopropenone (DPC). In DNA, the CDR3 is TGTGCCAGCCGGTGGAGGGGGAACACTGAAGCTTTCTTT. It encodes CASRWRGNTEAFF.